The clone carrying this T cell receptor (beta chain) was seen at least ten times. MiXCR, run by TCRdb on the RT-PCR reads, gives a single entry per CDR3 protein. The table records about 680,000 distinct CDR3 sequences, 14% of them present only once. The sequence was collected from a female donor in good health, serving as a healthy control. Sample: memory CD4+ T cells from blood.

The CDR3, as DNA: TGCAGTGCTAGAGGCCTCAGGAGGGAGACCCAGTACTTC. The encoded protein is CSARGLRRETQYF. The rearrangement joins TRBV20-1 to TRBJ2-5; TRBD2 might be the D (5 bases). V was clipped by 1 base and J by 5 bases, with 11 bases between them. This CDR3 is 13 amino acids long. Germline V gives CDR1 DFQATT, CDR2 SNEGSKA (reference sequence).